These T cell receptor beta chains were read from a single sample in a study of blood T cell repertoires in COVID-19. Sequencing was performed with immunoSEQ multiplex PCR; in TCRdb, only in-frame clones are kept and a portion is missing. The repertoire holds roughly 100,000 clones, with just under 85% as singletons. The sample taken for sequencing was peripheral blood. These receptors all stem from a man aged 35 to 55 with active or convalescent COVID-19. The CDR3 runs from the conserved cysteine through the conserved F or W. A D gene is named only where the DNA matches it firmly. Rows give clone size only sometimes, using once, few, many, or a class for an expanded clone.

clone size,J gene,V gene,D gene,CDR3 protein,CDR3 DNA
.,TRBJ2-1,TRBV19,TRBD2,CARGGLAGGRAYNEQFF,TGTGCCAGGGGAGGACTAGCGGGGGGCCGGGCCTACAATGAGCAGTTCTTC
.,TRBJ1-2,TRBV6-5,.,CASSYNGGNYGYTF,TGTGCCAGCAGTTACAATGGGGGGAACTATGGCTACACCTTC
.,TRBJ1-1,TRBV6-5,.,CASRGRVTEAFF,TGTGCCAGCAGGGGGCGAGTGACTGAAGCTTTCTTT
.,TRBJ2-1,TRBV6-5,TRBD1,CASSRQGASYNEQFF,TGTGCCAGCAGCCGACAGGGGGCCTCCTACAATGAGCAGTTCTTC
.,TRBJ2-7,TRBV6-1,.,CASSGTQTGDFYEQYF,TGTGCCAGCAGTGGCACTCAAACAGGTGACTTCTACGAGCAGTACTTC
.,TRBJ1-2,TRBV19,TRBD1,CASSRPGQANYGYTF,TGTGCCAGTAGTCGTCCGGGACAGGCCAACTATGGCTACACCTTC
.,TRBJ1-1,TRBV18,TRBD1,CASSPLPGQGAINTEAFF,TGTGCCAGCTCACCACTTCCGGGACAGGGGGCTATCAACACTGAAGCTTTCTTT
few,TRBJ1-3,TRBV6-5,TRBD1,CASSSPGQGTTIYF,TGTGCCAGCAGTTCCCCGGGACAGGGGACCACCATATATTTT
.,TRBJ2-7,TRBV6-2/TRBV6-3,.,CASSYPDEQYF,TGTGCCAGCAGTTACCCTGACGAGCAGTACTTC
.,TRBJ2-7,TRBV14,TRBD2,CASSPLTGRGEQYF,TGTGCCAGCAGCCCTTTGACCGGGAGGGGGGAGCAGTACTTC
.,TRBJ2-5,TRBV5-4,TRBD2,CASSLGSRLAGFQETQYF,TGTGCCAGCAGCTTGGGGTCAAGACTAGCGGGGTTCCAAGAGACCCAGTACTTC
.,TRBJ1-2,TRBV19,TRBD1,CASSRTGDYGYTF,TGTGCCAGTAGTAGGACAGGGGACTATGGCTACACCTTC
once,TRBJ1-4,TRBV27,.,CASRKTVLAEKLFF,TGTGCCAGCAGAAAGACAGTCCTGGCTGAAAAACTGTTTTTT
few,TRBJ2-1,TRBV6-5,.,CATERYEQFF,TGTGCCACCGAACGGTATGAGCAGTTCTTC
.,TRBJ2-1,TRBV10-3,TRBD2,CAISESGTSGGYNEQFF,TGTGCCATCAGTGAGTCAGGGACTAGCGGGGGCTACAATGAGCAGTTCTTC
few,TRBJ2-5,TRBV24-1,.,CATSDSGEETQYF,TGTGCCACCAGTGACTCAGGGGAAGAGACCCAGTACTTC
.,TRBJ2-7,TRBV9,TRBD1,CASSARQGLSYEQYF,TGTGCCAGCAGCGCCAGACAGGGGCTCTCCTACGAGCAGTACTTC
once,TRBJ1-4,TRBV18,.,CASSPRGATNEKLFF,TGTGCCAGCTCACCACGGGGAGCAACTAATGAAAAACTGTTTTTT
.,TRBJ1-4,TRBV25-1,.,CASSEQAATNEKLFF,TGTGCCAGCAGTGAACAGGCCGCAACTAATGAAAAACTGTTTTTT
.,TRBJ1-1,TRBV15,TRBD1,CATSKDRGFNTEAFF,TGTGCCACCAGCAAAGACAGGGGGTTTAACACTGAAGCTTTCTTT
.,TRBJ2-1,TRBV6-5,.,CASGVLSGYNEQFF,TGTGCCAGCGGGGTGCTTAGCGGTTACAATGAGCAGTTCTTC
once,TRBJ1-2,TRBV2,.,CASSERRGDGYTF,TGTGCCAGCAGTGAAAGGAGGGGCGATGGCTACACCTTC
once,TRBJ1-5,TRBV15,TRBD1,CATSRDHEGASNQPQHF,TGTGCCACCAGCAGAGATCATGAGGGGGCCTCAAATCAGCCCCAGCATTTT
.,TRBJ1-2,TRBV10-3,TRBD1,CAISPGQGQPYGYTF,TGTGCCATCAGCCCAGGACAGGGGCAACCCTATGGCTACACCTTC
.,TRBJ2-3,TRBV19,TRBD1,CASSSGWTGGADTQYF,TGTGCCAGTAGTAGCGGGTGGACAGGGGGCGCAGATACGCAGTATTTT
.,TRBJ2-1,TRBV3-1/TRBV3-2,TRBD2,CASSHTLRGGFSREQFF,TGTGCCAGCAGCCATACACTGCGGGGGGGATTCTCCCGCGAGCAGTTCTTC
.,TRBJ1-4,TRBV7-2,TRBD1,CASSLRTGNKEKLFF,TGTGCCAGCAGCCTTAGGACAGGGAATAAAGAAAAACTGTTTTTT
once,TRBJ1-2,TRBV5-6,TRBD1,CASSRTGVYGYTF,TGTGCCAGCAGCCGGACAGGGGTATATGGCTACACCTTC
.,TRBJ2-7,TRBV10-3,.,CAISEAQDGWAYEQYF,TGTGCCATCAGTGAGGCACAGGACGGGTGGGCCTACGAGCAGTACTTC
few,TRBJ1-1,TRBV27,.,CASSPLESSEAFF,TGTGCCAGCAGTCCTCTAGAGTCGTCTGAAGCTTTCTTT
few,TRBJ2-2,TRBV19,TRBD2,CASSRKRGGNTGELFF,TGTGCCAGTAGTCGCAAGCGGGGGGGGAACACCGGGGAGCTGTTTTTT
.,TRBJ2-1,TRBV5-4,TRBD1,CASSLPGTGVANEQFF,TGTGCCAGCAGCCTACCCGGGACAGGAGTAGCCAATGAGCAGTTCTTC
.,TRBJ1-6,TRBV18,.,CASSPVEAANSPLHF,TGTGCCAGCTCACCAGTAGAGGCGGCCAATTCACCCCTCCACTTT
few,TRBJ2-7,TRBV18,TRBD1,CASSQQGHVDEQYF,TGTGCCAGCTCACAACAGGGGCACGTAGACGAGCAGTACTTC
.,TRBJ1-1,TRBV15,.,CATSRDQGLGNTEAFF,TGTGCCACCAGCAGAGATCAGGGACTCGGGAACACTGAAGCTTTCTTT
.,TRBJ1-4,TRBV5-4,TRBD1,CASSSGGAGLVEKLFF,TGTGCCAGCAGCTCAGGGGGCGCAGGTCTCGTTGAAAAACTGTTTTTT
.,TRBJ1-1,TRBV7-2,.,CASSLSGNTEAFF,TGTGCCAGCAGCTTATCCGGGAATACTGAAGCTTTCTTT
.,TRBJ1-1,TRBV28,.,CASSPGGNTEAFF,TGTGCCAGCAGCCCCGGCGGGAACACTGAAGCTTTCTTT
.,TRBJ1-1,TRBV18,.,CASSPEKNTEAFF,TGTGCCAGCTCACCAGAGAAGAACACTGAAGCTTTCTTT
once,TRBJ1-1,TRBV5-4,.,CASSGTGFGTEAFF,TGTGCCAGCAGCGGTACAGGGTTTGGAACTGAAGCTTTCTTT
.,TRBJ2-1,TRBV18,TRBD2,CASSPKRGRYNEQFF,TGTGCCAGCTCACCTAAGCGGGGGCGTTACAATGAGCAGTTCTTC
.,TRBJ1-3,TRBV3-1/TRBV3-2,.,CASSLGVSRNTIYF,TGTGCCAGCAGCCTAGGGGTTTCGAGAAACACCATATATTTT
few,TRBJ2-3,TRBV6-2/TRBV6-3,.,CASSPRIGGTSPDTQYF,TGTGCCAGCAGTCCCCGTATCGGGGGTACCTCTCCAGATACGCAGTATTTT
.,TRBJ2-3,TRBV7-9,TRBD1,CASSTWDREADTQYF,TGTGCCAGCAGCACGTGGGACAGGGAAGCCGATACGCAGTATTTT
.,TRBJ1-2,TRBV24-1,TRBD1,CATPGGTSGYTF,TGTGCCACCCCAGGGGGTACCAGTGGCTACACCTTC
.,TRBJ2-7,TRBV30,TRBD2,CAWRPGGGYEQYF,TGTGCCTGGAGGCCCGGCGGGGGCTACGAGCAGTACTTC
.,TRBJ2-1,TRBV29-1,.,CSAYRENNEQFF,TGCAGCGCTTACAGGGAAAACAATGAGCAGTTCTTC
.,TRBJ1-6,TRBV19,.,CASSIGAGGNSPLHF,TGTGCCAGTAGTATTGGGGCAGGTGGGAATTCACCCCTCCACTTT
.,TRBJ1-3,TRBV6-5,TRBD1,CASSVRGENGNTIYF,TGTGCCAGCAGCGTCAGGGGGGAAAATGGAAACACCATATATTTT
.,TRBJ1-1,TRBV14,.,CASSQVRGASTEAFF,TGTGCCAGCAGCCAAGTGCGGGGGGCGAGCACTGAAGCTTTCTTT
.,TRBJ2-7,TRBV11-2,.,CASSFNSYEQYF,TGTGCCAGCAGCTTCAATTCCTACGAGCAGTACTTC
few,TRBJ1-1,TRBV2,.,CASSATLNTEAFF,TGTGCCAGCAGTGCGACACTGAACACTGAAGCTTTCTTT
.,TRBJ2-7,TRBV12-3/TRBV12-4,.,CASKGLGRKQYF,TGTGCCAGCAAAGGACTGGGAAGGAAGCAGTACTTC
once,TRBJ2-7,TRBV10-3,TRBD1,CAIRQGGGSAYEQYF,TGTGCCATCCGACAGGGGGGCGGGTCGGCCTACGAGCAGTACTTC
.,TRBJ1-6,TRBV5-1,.,CASSLKTETNSPLHF,TGCGCCAGCAGCTTGAAAACAGAGACTAATTCACCCCTCCACTTT
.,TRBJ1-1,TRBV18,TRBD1,CASSQGANTEAFF,TGTGCCAGCTCACAGGGGGCGAACACTGAAGCTTTCTTT
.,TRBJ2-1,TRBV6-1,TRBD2,CASSETSVPTMRQFF,TGTGCCAGCAGTGAGACTAGCGTGCCTACAATGAGGCAGTTCTTC
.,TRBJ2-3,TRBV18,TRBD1,CASSAQQGAGTDTQYF,TGTGCCAGCTCAGCCCAACAGGGGGCAGGGACAGATACGCAGTATTTT
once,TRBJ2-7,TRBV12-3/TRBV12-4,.,CASNLERGEQYF,TGTGCCAGCAACCTCGAAAGAGGGGAGCAGTACTTC
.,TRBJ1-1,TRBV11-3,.,CASSLEPGLVNTEAFF,TGTGCCAGCAGCTTAGAACCCGGGTTAGTGAACACTGAAGCTTTCTTT